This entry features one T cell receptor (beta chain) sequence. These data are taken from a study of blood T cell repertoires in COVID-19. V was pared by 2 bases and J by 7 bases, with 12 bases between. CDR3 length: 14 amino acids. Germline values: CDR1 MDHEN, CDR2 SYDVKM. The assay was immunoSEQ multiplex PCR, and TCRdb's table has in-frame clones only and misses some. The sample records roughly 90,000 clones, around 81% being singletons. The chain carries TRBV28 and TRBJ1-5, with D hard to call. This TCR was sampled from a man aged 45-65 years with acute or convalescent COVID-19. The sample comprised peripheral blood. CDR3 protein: CASSLGGLGQPQHF. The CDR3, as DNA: TGTGCCAGCAGTTTAGGAGGGTTAGGGCAGCCCCAGCATTTT.